The 4 T cell receptor beta chains below were found in one sample sequenced in a study of identical twins. In TCRdb, the 5' RACE reads were re-called with MiXCR into one record per CDR3 protein. This sample yields 500,000 to 550,000 distinct CDR3 sequences, of which around 22% are seen a single time; 0.48% belongs to the top ten. Another study also made use of these data, one on yellow fever vaccine responses in identical twins.

Sequencing was performed on CD4+ T cells sorted from blood. All receptors derive from a woman aged 18-30 years in good health.

The table lists this clonotype with a few counts. The gene calls are TRBV20-1 and TRBJ2-3; possibly TRBD2 for D (6 bases). V lost 3 bases to trimming and J lost 3 bases, with 10 bases between them. The CDR3 is 13 residues long. Germline V gene lookup returns CDR1 DFQATT and CDR2 SNEGSKA (reference sequence). The CDR3 bases are TGCAGTGCTAGGGGGGACTTAACAGATACGCAGTATTTT. It codes for CSARGDLTDTQYF.

V gene TRBV5-1 combines with J gene TRBJ2-2; D unclear. The CDR3 totals 15 residues. Per the germline V gene, CDR1 is SGHRS and CDR2 is YFSETQ. V shed 4 bases and J shed 6 bases, with 16 bases lying between them. The chain's CDR3 is CASSKGDGVAGELFF. CDR3 coding DNA: TGCGCCAGCAGCAAGGGCGATGGCGTGGCCGGGGAGCTGTTTTTT.

In this sample, this clonotype turned up many times. The chain couples TRBV2 to TRBJ2-7, with TRBD1 matching over 8 bases. The CDR3 runs to 13 residues. V shed 8 bases, J shed 2 bases, and the junction held 5 bases outside the gene matches. Germline-derived CDR1 and CDR2 are SNHLY and FYNNEI. CDR3 amino acids: CASQGQVAYEQYF. DNA for the CDR3: TGTGCCAGCCAGGGACAGGTGGCCTACGAGCAGTACTTC.

The V gene is TRBV5-1, the J gene TRBJ2-7; D perhaps matches TRBD1 (6 bases). The V and J ends lost 4 bases and 0 bases respectively, with 11 bases between them. CDR1 and CDR2 from the germline V gene are SGHRS and YFSETQ. The CDR3 is 14 amino acids. The CDR3 loop reads CASSIGQFSYEQYF. In DNA, the CDR3 is TGCGCCAGCAGCATCGGACAGTTCTCCTACGAGCAGTACTTC. Based on the CDR3 plus reference TRBV5-1 and TRBJ2-7, the full variable domain is KAGVTQTPRYLIKTRGQQVTLSCSPISGHRSVSWYQQTPGQGLQFLFEYFSETQRNKGNFPGRFSGRQFSNSRSEMNVSTLELGDSALYLCASSIGQFSYEQYFGPGTRLTVT.